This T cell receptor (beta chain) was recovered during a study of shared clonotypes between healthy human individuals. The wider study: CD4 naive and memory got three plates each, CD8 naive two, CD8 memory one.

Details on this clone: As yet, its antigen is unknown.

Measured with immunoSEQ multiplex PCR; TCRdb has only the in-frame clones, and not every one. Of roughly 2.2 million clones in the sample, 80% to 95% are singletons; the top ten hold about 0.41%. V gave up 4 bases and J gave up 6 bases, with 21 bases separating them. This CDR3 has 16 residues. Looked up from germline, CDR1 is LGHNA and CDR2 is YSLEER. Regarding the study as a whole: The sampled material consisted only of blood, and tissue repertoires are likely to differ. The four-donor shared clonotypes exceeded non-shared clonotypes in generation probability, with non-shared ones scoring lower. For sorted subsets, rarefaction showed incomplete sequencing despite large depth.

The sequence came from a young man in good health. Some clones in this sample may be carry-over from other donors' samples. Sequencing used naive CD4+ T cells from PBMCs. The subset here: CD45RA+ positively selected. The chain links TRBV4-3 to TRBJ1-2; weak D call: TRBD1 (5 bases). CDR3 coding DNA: TGCGCCAGCAGCCGAGAAACCAGGGTAGTCGGTCATGGCTACACCTTC. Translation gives CASSRETRVVGHGYTF.